A selection of T cell receptor beta chains follows, all from one sample in a study of shared T cell receptors in the human thymus. The assay was immunoSEQ multiplex PCR, and TCRdb's table has in-frame clones only and misses some. The repertoire consists of fewer than 700,000 clones, with around 89% occurring once and the leading ten covering around 0.0099%. These data are also associated with another study on human thymus T cells.

The specimen sequenced was thymocytes. All receptors come from a boy less than two years old with a congenital heart defect. The CDR3 runs from the conserved cysteine through the conserved F or W. D genes are given only for firm matches. Not every row has a clone size; where given, it reads once, few, many or a size class.

v_gene	j_gene	d_gene	abundance	CDR3nt	CDR3aa
TRBV27	TRBJ2-7	TRBD2	once	TGTGCCAGCAGTACGGGACTAGCGGACAGCTCCTACGAGCAGTACTTC	CASSTGLADSSYEQYF
TRBV27	TRBJ2-7	.	.	TGTGCCAGCACCTCCGCCCCCCCCGGGAAGCAGTACTTC	CASTSAPPGKQYF
TRBV29-1	TRBJ2-3	TRBD1	.	TGCAGCGCCTTCGACAGGGTTTGGTCAGATACGCAGTATTTT	CSAFDRVWSDTQYF
TRBV19	TRBJ2-7	TRBD1	few	TGTGCCAGTAGTATATCAGACAGGGGCCAAACGGATCGCTACGAGCAGTACTTC	CASSISDRGQTDRYEQYF
TRBV28	TRBJ1-5	.	.	TGTGCCAGCAGTAAAACCGAGCTAAAACAGCCCCAGCATTTT	CASSKTELKQPQHF
TRBV27	TRBJ1-4	TRBD1	.	TGTGCCAGCACCATGAAGACAGGGGTGGGTGAAAAACTGTTTTTT	CASTMKTGVGEKLFF
TRBV7-2	TRBJ2-1	.	.	TGTGCCAGCAGCTTTGATCAGGCAGTCAGCTACAATGAGCAGTTCTTC	CASSFDQAVSYNEQFF
TRBV28	TRBJ1-3	TRBD1	.	TGTGCCAGCAGTCCACTCACCGGCAGGGGGCTGTTTGGAAACACCATATATTTT	CASSPLTGRGLFGNTIYF
TRBV7-9	TRBJ2-3	.	few	TGTGCCAGCAGCATAACTGGTCGGAGGGGCACAGATACGCAGTATTTT	CASSITGRRGTDTQYF
TRBV28	TRBJ2-2	TRBD2	.	TGTGCCAGTACTAGCGGGAAGGCCGCCGTGGGGGCCGGGGAGCTGTTTTTT	CASTSGKAAVGAGELFF
TRBV5-4	TRBJ2-1	TRBD1	.	TGTGCCAGCAGCCCCATACCCCGGGACAGCTTTCATGAGCAGTTCTTC	CASSPIPRDSFHEQFF
TRBV9	TRBJ2-7	TRBD2	.	TGTGCCAGCAGCCCAGAGGCTAGCGGGGGTACCTCCTACGAGCAGTACTTC	CASSPEASGGTSYEQYF
TRBV11-2	TRBJ2-1	TRBD2	once	TGTGCCAGCAGCTTAGGGACTAGCGGGAAGGATGAGCAGTTCTTC	CASSLGTSGKDEQFF
TRBV6-1	TRBJ2-7	.	.	TGTGCCACCAGTGGGCCCCCGACGGAGGAGCAGTACTTC	CATSGPPTEEQYF
TRBV7-2	TRBJ2-7	TRBD2	.	TGTGCCAGCAGCTCCCCCAGCGGGGGGAGAAGTCACGAGCAGTACTTC	CASSSPSGGRSHEQYF
TRBV19	TRBJ1-5	TRBD1	.	TGTGCCAGTAGTCTATTGCCCAGGGGGAATCAGCCCCAGCATTTT	CASSLLPRGNQPQHF
TRBV7-5	TRBJ2-1	.	.	TGTGTCAGAAGCCGCAGGGGTCAGGTACGGTACAATGAGCAGTTCTTC	CVRSRRGQVRYNEQFF
TRBV6-1	TRBJ1-4	.	.	TGTGCCAGCAGTGAAGCTCGCAGGGTTCGTGTTATTGCGGGGGGCCACGTTTTT	CASSEARRVRVIAGGHVF
TRBV28	TRBJ2-7	TRBD2	.	TGTGCCAGCAGCAATCTAGCGGGAGTTCCCTACGAGCAGTACTTC	CASSNLAGVPYEQYF
TRBV15	TRBJ1-4	TRBD1	.	TGTGCCACCAGCAGGTCGGGACAGTGTAATGAAAAACTGTTTTTT	CATSRSGQCNEKLFF
TRBV11-2	TRBJ2-1	TRBD2	.	TGTGCCAGCAGCTTAGAGTTTTCGCTAGCGGGAGGCAATGAGCAGTTCTTC	CASSLEFSLAGGNEQFF
TRBV7-2	TRBJ2-3	TRBD2	.	TGTGCCAGCAGCTTATGGCGTGGCGGGAGTCGCACAGATACGCAGTATTTT	CASSLWRGGSRTDTQYF